These T cell receptor beta chains were read from a single sample in a study of beta chain features in type 1 diabetes. Method: immunoSEQ multiplex PCR; TCRdb's copy keeps in-frame clones and lacks some. In the table there are fewer than 900,000 clones, 15% to 20% of which are singletons. The sample taken for sequencing was naive CD4+ T cells from blood. The receptors were sampled from a woman younger than 30 in good health. CDR3s include the opening cysteine and the closing phenylalanine or tryptophan. The order of the fields is D gene, V gene, clone size, J gene, CDR3 DNA, CDR3 protein. D genes are given only for firm matches. Clone sizes are given selectively: once, few, many, or a class where the clone is expanded.

NA	TRBV7-9	NA	TRBJ2-3	TGTGCCAGCAGCAGAGGGGGGTACACAGATACGCAGTATTTT	CASSRGGYTDTQYF
TRBD1	TRBV7-2	NA	TRBJ2-7	TGTGCCAGCGGAAAAGACAGGGGTTCCTACGAGCAGTACTTC	CASGKDRGSYEQYF
NA	TRBV7-8	once	TRBJ1-1	TGTGCCAGCAGCTTAGCGGGTTCCCGCGAAGCTTTCTTT	CASSLAGSREAFF
NA	TRBV5-1	few	TRBJ1-1	TGCGCCAGCAGCTACTCCAGCGGGGGGAACACTGAAGCTTTCTTT	CASSYSSGGNTEAFF
NA	TRBV28	NA	TRBJ2-7	TGTGCCAGCAGTTTACTTGGATACGAGCAGTACTTC	CASSLLGYEQYF
NA	TRBV18	NA	TRBJ1-4	TGTGCCAGCTCACCACCAGGGGTGGGGAGTGAAAAACTGTTTTTT	CASSPPGVGSEKLFF
NA	TRBV7-9	few	TRBJ2-7	TGTGCCAGCAGCTTAGAAAAGGTACAGGGAGGCGAGCAGTACTTC	CASSLEKVQGGEQYF
TRBD1	TRBV7-8	NA	TRBJ1-5	TGTGCCAGCAGCTTTAAGGGACAGGGACATCAGCCCCAGCATTTT	CASSFKGQGHQPQHF
NA	TRBV4-3	few	TRBJ2-3	TGCGCCAGCAGCCAAGATAGGGGTGCGGGACTCGGTGGTCGGGATACGCAGTATTTT	CASSQDRGAGLGGRDTQYF
NA	TRBV19	NA	TRBJ2-2	TGTGCCAGTAGTATGGGACGAAGGGAGACACCGGCGGAGCTGTTTTTT	CASSMGRRETPAELFF
TRBD1	TRBV29-1	NA	TRBJ1-1	TGCAGCGTGGGAGTCAGGGGGCAAGGGACTGAAGCTTTCTTT	CSVGVRGQGTEAFF
NA	TRBV21-1	NA	TRBJ1-1	TGTGCCAGCAGCCAAAACGGCCAGGCGAACACTGAAGCTTTCTTT	CASSQNGQANTEAFF
NA	TRBV28	NA	TRBJ2-7	TGTGCCAGCAGTCAAATATGGGGCTCCTACGAGCAGTACTTC	CASSQIWGSYEQYF
NA	TRBV18	NA	TRBJ2-7	TGTGCCAGCTCACTGGTCGCCTACGAGCAGTACTTC	CASSLVAYEQYF
NA	TRBV7-2	NA	TRBJ2-1	TGTGCCAGCAGCTTATTCGGAAGGGATTACAATGAGCAGTTCTTC	CASSLFGRDYNEQFF
NA	TRBV29-1	NA	TRBJ2-5	TGCAGCGTCCGGGAACAGGGCCAAGAGACCCAGTACTTC	CSVREQGQETQYF
NA	TRBV5-1	few	TRBJ2-2	TGCGCCAGCAGCCGTCGGGGGCTCGGGGAGCTGTTTTTT	CASSRRGLGELFF
NA	TRBV7-3	NA	TRBJ2-7	TGTGCCAGCAGCTTAGACGGCAGCGCCTACGAGCAGTACTTC	CASSLDGSAYEQYF
TRBD1	TRBV9	NA	TRBJ2-3	TGTGCCAGCAGCGCAAGGGACAGGGCTCGTACAGATACGCAGTATTTT	CASSARDRARTDTQYF
TRBD2	TRBV9	few	TRBJ2-1	TGTGCCAGCAGCGTAAGTAGCGGGTACTCCTACAATGAGCAGTTCTTC	CASSVSSGYSYNEQFF
NA	TRBV27	NA	TRBJ1-5	TGTGCCAGCAGTCTCAGAGAGGGCAATCAGCCCCAGCATTTT	CASSLREGNQPQHF
NA	TRBV7-2	NA	TRBJ2-5	TGTGCCAGCAGCCTTGAAAGGGCTGAGACCCAGTACTTC	CASSLERAETQYF
NA	TRBV28	NA	TRBJ1-2	TGTGCCAGCAGTCGGGCAGGCCGGATCTATGGCTACACCTTC	CASSRAGRIYGYTF
TRBD1	TRBV5-1	few	TRBJ2-4	TGCGCCAGCAGCTTGATGGGACAGGGCAGCGTTGGGGCCAAAAACATTCAGTACTTC	CASSLMGQGSVGAKNIQYF
NA	TRBV28	NA	TRBJ1-2	TGTGCCAGCAGTTCGGGGAACCATGGCTACACCTTC	CASSSGNHGYTF
NA	TRBV19	NA	TRBJ1-5	TGTGCCAGTAGTATCACGACAGCAGATAGCAATCAGCCCCAGCATTTT	CASSITTADSNQPQHF
NA	TRBV19	few	TRBJ1-4	TGTGCCAGTGAGGGTGCTGCAACTAATGAAAAACTGTTTTTT	CASEGAATNEKLFF
NA	TRBV6-5	few	TRBJ1-2	TGTGCCAGCAGTTACTCGTGGATAGCTAACTATGGCTACACCTTC	CASSYSWIANYGYTF
NA	TRBV7-2	few	TRBJ2-5	TGTGCCAGCAGCCTGAAGGGAGGAGGATGGGTGGCCCAGTACTTC	CASSLKGGGWVAQYF
NA	TRBV2	NA	TRBJ1-1	TGTGCCAGCAGGCGACAGGTTCAGGACACTGAAGCTTTCTTT	CASRRQVQDTEAFF
NA	TRBV21-1	few	TRBJ2-3	TGTGCCAGCAGCAAACGGGGAGGAGCGGGAGTCCGGATAACAGATACGCAGTATTTT	CASSKRGGAGVRITDTQYF
TRBD1	TRBV7-9	few	TRBJ2-5	TGTGCCAGCAGCCACAGGGGGTTGGGGATAGAGACCCAGTACTTC	CASSHRGLGIETQYF
NA	TRBV10-3	NA	TRBJ2-2	TGTGCCATCAGTAAGGACAGAACGAACACCGGGGAGCTGTTTTTT	CAISKDRTNTGELFF